The entry below describes one TCR beta chain. Its antigen is still unknown. This entry belongs to a study of CD8 T cells in ankylosing spondylitis. The trim removed 6 bases at V and 5 bases at J, leaving 5 bases unmatched. CDR3 length: 13 residues. Germline V gives CDR1 SQVTM, CDR2 ANQGSEA. TCRdb re-analysed the 5' RACE reads in MiXCR, keeping a single row per CDR3 protein. The sample holds some 26,000 distinct CDR3 sequences, approximately 16% seen once. Study outcomes and limitations: Ankylosing spondylitis blood appeared to be characterized by a TCR beta motif of several highly homologous variants.

This receptor was taken from a male donor with ankylosing spondylitis or in good health (not recorded which). What was sequenced was blood. V and J are TRBV29-1 and TRBJ1-4, with 8 bases lining up with TRBD1. In nucleotides, the CDR3 is TGCAGCGTCGAGTACAGGGGGAATGAAAAACTGTTTTTT. It yields the protein CSVEYRGNEKLFF.